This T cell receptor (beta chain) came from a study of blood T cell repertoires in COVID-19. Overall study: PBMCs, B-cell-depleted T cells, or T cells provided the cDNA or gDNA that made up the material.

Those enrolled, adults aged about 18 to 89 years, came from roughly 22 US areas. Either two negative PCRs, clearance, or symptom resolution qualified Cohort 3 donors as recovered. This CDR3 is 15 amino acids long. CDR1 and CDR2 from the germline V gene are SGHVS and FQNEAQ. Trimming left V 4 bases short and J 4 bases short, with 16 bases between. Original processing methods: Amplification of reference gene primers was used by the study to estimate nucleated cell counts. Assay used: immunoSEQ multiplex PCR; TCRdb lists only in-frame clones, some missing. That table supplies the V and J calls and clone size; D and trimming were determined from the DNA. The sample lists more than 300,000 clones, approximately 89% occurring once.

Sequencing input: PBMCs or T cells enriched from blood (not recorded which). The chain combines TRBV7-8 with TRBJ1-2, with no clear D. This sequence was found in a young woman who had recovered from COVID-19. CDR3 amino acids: CASSSGREGSYGYTF. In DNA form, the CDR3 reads TGTGCCAGCAGCTCAGGACGGGAGGGTAGCTATGGCTACACCTTC.